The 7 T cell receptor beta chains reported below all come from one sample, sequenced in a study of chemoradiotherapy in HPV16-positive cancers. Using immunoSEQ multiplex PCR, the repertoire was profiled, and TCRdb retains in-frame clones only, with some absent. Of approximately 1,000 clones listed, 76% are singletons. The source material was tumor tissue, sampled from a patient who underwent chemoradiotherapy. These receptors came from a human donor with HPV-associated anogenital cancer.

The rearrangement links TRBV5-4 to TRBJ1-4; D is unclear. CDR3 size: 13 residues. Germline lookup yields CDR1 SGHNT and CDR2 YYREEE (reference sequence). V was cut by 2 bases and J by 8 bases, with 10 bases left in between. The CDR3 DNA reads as TGTGCCAGCAGCTTTTTTCCCGGAGAAAAACTGTTTTTT. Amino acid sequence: CASSFFPGEKLFF.

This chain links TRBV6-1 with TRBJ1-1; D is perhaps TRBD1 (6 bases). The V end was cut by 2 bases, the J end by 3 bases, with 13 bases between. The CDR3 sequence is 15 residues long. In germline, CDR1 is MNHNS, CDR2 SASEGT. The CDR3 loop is CASSESGEGYTEAFF. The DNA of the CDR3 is TGTGCCAGCAGTGAATCAGGGGAGGGGTACACTGAAGCTTTCTTT.

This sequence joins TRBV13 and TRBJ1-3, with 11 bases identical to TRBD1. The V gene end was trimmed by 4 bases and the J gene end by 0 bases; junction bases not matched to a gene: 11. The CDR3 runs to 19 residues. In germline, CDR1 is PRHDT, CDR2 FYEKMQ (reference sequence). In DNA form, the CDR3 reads TGTGCCAGCAGCTCCATCCTGGGACAGGGGGTTTTCTCTGGAAACACCATATATTTT. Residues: CASSSILGQGVFSGNTIYF.

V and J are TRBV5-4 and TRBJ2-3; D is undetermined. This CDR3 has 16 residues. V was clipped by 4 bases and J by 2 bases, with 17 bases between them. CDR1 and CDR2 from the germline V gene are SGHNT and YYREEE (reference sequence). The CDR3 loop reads CASSLLWGFSTDTQYF. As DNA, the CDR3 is TGTGCCAGCAGCCTTCTTTGGGGATTTTCCACAGATACGCAGTATTTT.

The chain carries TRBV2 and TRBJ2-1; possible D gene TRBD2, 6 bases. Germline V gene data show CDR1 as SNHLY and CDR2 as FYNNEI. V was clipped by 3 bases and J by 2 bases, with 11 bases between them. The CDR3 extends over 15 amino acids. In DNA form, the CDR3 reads TGTGCCAGCAGTGAGGGGCGGGGCGCCTACAATGAGCAGTTCTTC. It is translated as CASSEGRGAYNEQFF. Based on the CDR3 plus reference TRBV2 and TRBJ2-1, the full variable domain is EPEVTQTPSHQVTQMGQEVILRCVPISNHLYFYWYRQILGQKVEFLVSFYNNEISEKSEIFDDQFSVERPDGSNFTLKIRSTKLEDSAMYFCASSEGRGAYNEQFFGPGTRLTVL.

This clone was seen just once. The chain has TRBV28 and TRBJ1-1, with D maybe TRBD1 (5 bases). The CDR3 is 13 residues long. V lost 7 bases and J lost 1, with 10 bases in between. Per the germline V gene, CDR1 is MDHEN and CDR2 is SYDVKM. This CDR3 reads CASNPTANTEAFF. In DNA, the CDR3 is TGTGCCAGCAATCCGACAGCGAACACTGAAGCTTTCTTT.

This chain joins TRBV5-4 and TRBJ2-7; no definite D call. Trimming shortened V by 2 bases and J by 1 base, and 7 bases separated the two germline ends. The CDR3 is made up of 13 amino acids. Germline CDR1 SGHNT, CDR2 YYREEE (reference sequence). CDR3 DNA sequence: TGTGCCAGCAGCTTCCCGACGTCCTACGAGCAGTACTTC. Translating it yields CASSFPTSYEQYF. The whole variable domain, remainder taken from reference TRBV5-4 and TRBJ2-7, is ETGVTQSPTHLIKTRGQQVTLRCSSQSGHNTVSWYQQALGQGPQFIFQYYREEENGRGNFPPRFSGLQFPNYSSELNVNALELDDSALYLCASSFPTSYEQYFGPGTRLTVT.